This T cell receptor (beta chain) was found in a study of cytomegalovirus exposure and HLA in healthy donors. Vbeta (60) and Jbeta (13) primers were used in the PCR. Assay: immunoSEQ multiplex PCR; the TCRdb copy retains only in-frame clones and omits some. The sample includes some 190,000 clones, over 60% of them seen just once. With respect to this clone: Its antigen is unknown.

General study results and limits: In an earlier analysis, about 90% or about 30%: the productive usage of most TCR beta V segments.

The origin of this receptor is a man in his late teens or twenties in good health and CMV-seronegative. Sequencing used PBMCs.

CDR3 in amino acids: CASSRVLDNEQFF. CDR3 nucleotides: TGCGCCAGCAGCCGTGTTCTTGACAATGAGCAGTTCTTC. The chain joins TRBV4-1 to TRBJ2-1; no firm D call. This CDR3 comprises 13 residues. Germline V CDR1 and CDR2: MGHRA, YSYEKL. Between the trimmed V and J ends, which lost 4 bases and 5 bases, there was a span of 9 bases.